What follows are 3 T cell receptor beta chains derived from one specimen sequenced in a study of blood T cell repertoires in COVID-19. The protocol was immunoSEQ multiplex PCR, while the TCRdb copy is restricted to in-frame clones and leaves out a portion. In the table there are about 320,000 clones, around 86% of which are singletons. Sequenced: PBMCs or T cells enriched from blood (not recorded which). Receptor source: a man in his sixties who had recovered from COVID-19.

The gene calls are TRBV6-2 or TRBV6-3 and TRBJ1-5; the D gene is possibly TRBD1 (5 bases). Trimming pared 3 bases from V and 4 bases from J, leaving 13 bases between. Germline CDR1 is MNHEY and CDR2 is SVGEGT. This CDR3 contains 15 residues. CDR3 residues: CASSYIQGGNQPQHF. In nucleotides, the CDR3 is TGTGCCAGCAGTTATATCCAGGGTGGGAATCAGCCCCAGCATTTT.

The CDR3 loop reads CASSLAGINTDTQYF. For the CDR3, the DNA is TGTGCCAGCAGCTTAGCGGGAATAAACACAGATACGCAGTATTTT. The V call is TRBV5-4, the J call TRBJ2-3; 7 nucleotides agree with TRBD2. Germline CDR1 is SGHNT and CDR2 is YYREEE (reference sequence). With V trimmed by 2 bases and J by 2 bases, 5 bases remained unmatched. CDR3 size: 15 residues.

The chain carries TRBV7-2 and TRBJ2-1; D might be TRBD1 (5 bases). Germline CDR1 is SGHTA and CDR2 is FQGNSA. The CDR3 sequence is 16 residues long. Between the trimmed V and J ends, which lost 5 bases and 2 bases, there was a span of 16 bases. CDR3 in DNA: TGTGCCAGCAGCCACTACGTAAGGGGCACCTACAATGAGCAGTTCTTC. Translated, it gives CASSHYVRGTYNEQFF.